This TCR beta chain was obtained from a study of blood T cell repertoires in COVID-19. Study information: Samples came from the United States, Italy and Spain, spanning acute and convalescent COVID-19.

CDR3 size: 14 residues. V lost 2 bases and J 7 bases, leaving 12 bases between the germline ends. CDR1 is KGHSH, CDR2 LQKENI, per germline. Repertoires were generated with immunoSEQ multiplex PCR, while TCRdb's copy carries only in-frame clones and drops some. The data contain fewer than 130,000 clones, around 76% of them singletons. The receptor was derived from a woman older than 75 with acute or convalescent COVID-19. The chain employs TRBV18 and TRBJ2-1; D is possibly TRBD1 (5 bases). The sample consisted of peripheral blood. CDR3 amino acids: CASSPTTDANEQFF. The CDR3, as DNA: TGTGCCAGCTCACCAACGACAGATGCGAATGAGCAGTTCTTC.